The present T cell receptor (beta chain) was sequenced within a study of tumor-infiltrating lymphocytes in oesophageal squamous cell carcinoma. The CDR3 is 14 residues long. Looked up from germline, CDR1 is SGHTA and CDR2 is FQGNSA. TCRdb redid the calling of the PCR reads with MiXCR, one entry per CDR3 protein. The data contain 15,000 to 20,000 distinct CDR3 sequences, roughly 45% of them singletons. The J gene is TRBJ2-1, the V gene TRBV7-2, with a weak D call TRBD2 (5 bases). The J call may be in error: the DNA end matches TRBJ2-7 better. This TCR came from a female donor with esophageal squamous cell carcinoma. The sequenced sample was blood. CDR3 amino acids: CASSSGLSGDEQYF. The CDR3 DNA is TGTGCCAGCAGCTCCGGACTTTCTGGGGACGAGCAGTACTTC.